This passage covers 30 T cell receptor beta chains from one sample sequenced in a study of technical replicates of blood from several donors. The table came from immunoSEQ multiplex PCR; TCRdb's copy has only in-frame clones and leaves some out. The data hold tens of thousands of clones, with about 98% observed a single time. Sequencing was done on a sample of T cells isolated from PBMCs. The origin of the receptors is a human donor in good health.

The chain carries TRBV5-4 and TRBJ2-2; 9 bases fit TRBD2. The V segment lost 4 bases and the J segment 1 base; nucleotides outside the gene matches: 2. CDR1 and CDR2 from the germline V gene are SGHNT and YYREEE (reference sequence). The CDR3 consists of 15 residues. CDR3 nucleotides: TGTGCCAGCAGCCGCGGGGGGGAGAACACCGGGGAGCTGTTTTTT. It codes for CASSRGGENTGELFF.

The chain employs TRBV29-1 and TRBJ2-3, with 9 bases identical to TRBD2. CDR3 length equals 15 residues. With 4 bases clipped from V and 2 bases from J, the junction kept 7 bases outside the gene matches. Looked up from germline, CDR1 is SQVTM and CDR2 is ANQGSEA. The CDR3 loop reads CSVARASGNTDTQYF. Here the CDR3 DNA reads TGCAGCGTTGCGAGGGCTAGCGGGAACACAGATACGCAGTATTTT.

V is TRBV9 and J is TRBJ2-1; the match to TRBD1 covers 8 bases. The CDR3 has 16 residues. Trimming removed 3 bases from V and 4 bases from J; junction bases left unmatched: 9. Germline CDR1 and CDR2: SGDLS and YYNGEE. This CDR3 reads CASSARQGAGYNEQFF. The CDR3 DNA reads as TGTGCCAGCAGCGCTCGTCAGGGGGCTGGTTACAATGAGCAGTTCTTC.

This clone was seen once. The chain joins TRBV27 to TRBJ2-7, with D unclear. The CDR3 consists of 13 residues. Germline assignment: CDR1 MNHEY and CDR2 SMNVEV (reference sequence). V lost 4 bases and J lost 2, with 9 bases in between. CDR3 sequence reads: CASSSTPAYEQYF. For the CDR3, the DNA is TGTGCCAGCAGTTCCACCCCGGCCTACGAGCAGTACTTC.

This chain links TRBV13 with TRBJ2-1; D is unresolved. The CDR3 contains 13 residues. The V end lost 6 bases, the J end lost 8 bases, and 14 bases lay between the germline ends. Germline values: CDR1 PRHDT, CDR2 FYEKMQ (reference sequence). The CDR3 loop is CASSPTQVDEQFF. In nucleotides, the CDR3 is TGTGCCAGCAGTCCTACCCAGGTAGATGAGCAGTTCTTC.

The chain carries TRBV7-2 and TRBJ2-1, with TRBD2 as a possible D gene (7 bases). The germline V gene encodes CDR1 SGHTA and CDR2 FQGNSA. This CDR3 is built from 18 residues. V lost 3 bases, J lost 0 bases, and 18 bases lay in between. The CDR3 loop reads CASSFKLWGGHSYNEQFF. CDR3 DNA: TGTGCCAGCAGCTTCAAATTGTGGGGGGGGCACTCCTACAATGAGCAGTTCTTC.

This rearrangement joins TRBV4-1 to TRBJ1-4; a weak D match, TRBD1 (5 bases). Germline CDR1 is MGHRA and CDR2 is YSYEKL. This CDR3 comprises 14 residues. V lost 4 bases, J lost 6 bases, and 12 bases lay in between. The CDR3 DNA follows: TGCGCCAGCAGCCTCAGGGAAACCGATGAAAAACTGTTTTTT. Its protein product is CASSLRETDEKLFF.

The J gene is TRBJ2-7, the V gene TRBV21-1; TRBD2, the table's D call, was not compared with the DNA. TRBV21-1 is a known pseudogene. The CDR3 extends over 16 amino acids. CDR3 loop: CASSKALWGESGGQYF. The CDR3 region has the DNA TGTGCCAGCAGCAAAGCGCTTTGGGGCGAGAGCGGGGGGCAGTACTTC.

The chain carries TRBV7-9 and TRBJ2-7, with D hard to call. V was pared by 1 base and J by 0 bases, with 7 bases between. The CDR3 runs to 14 residues. CDR1 SEHNR and CDR2 FQNEAQ come from the germline V gene (reference sequence). DNA for the CDR3: TGTGCCAGCAGCTTAGTTGCCAGCTCCTACGAGCAGTACTTC. As protein: CASSLVASSYEQYF.

CDR3: CASSRGEVRTVNTEAFF. The CDR3 nucleotides are TGCGCCAGCAGCCGCGGCGAAGTACGGACAGTGAACACTGAAGCTTTCTTT. The chain links TRBV5-1 to TRBJ1-1; a possible D gene is TRBD1 (6 bases). V shed 4 bases and J shed 0 bases, with 19 bases lying between them. Looked up from germline, CDR1 is SGHRS and CDR2 is YFSETQ. The CDR3 extends over 17 amino acids.

The chain has TRBV7-8 and TRBJ2-7; D call uncertain. This CDR3 comprises 15 residues. V was trimmed by 2 bases and J by 4 bases, leaving 15 bases between them. Germline CDR1 reads SGHVS; CDR2 reads FQNEAQ. The CDR3 sequence is CASSLRVVFPYEQYF. For the CDR3, the DNA is TGTGCCAGCAGCTTACGGGTCGTTTTCCCGTACGAGCAGTACTTC. The variable domain in full, with the rest retrieved from reference TRBV7-8 and TRBJ2-7, is GAGVSQSPRYKVAKRGQDVALRCDPISGHVSLFWYQQALGQGPEFLTYFQNEAQLDKSGLPSDRFFAERPEGSVSTLKIQRTQQEDSAVYLCASSLRVVFPYEQYFGPGTRLTVT.

The V and J genes are TRBV28 and TRBJ1-5; the match to TRBD1 covers 12 bases. J gave up 2 bases and V 4 bases, and 6 bases lay outside the gene matches. Germline CDR1 is MDHEN and CDR2 is SYDVKM. The CDR3 totals 17 residues. The chain's CDR3 is CASSSGTGGLGNQPQHF. The CDR3 nucleotides are TGTGCCAGCAGTTCTGGGACAGGGGGCCTAGGCAATCAGCCCCAGCATTTT. Drawing the rest from reference TRBV28 and TRBJ1-5, the complete variable domain is DVKVTQSSRYLVKRTGEKVFLECVQDMDHENMFWYRQDPGLGLRLIYFSYDVKMKEKGDIPEGYSVSREKKERFSLILESASTNQTSMYLCASSSGTGGLGNQPQHFGDGTRLSIL.

This chain uses TRBV6-1 with TRBJ2-7; maybe TRBD2 (6 bases). V was pared by 7 bases and J by 9 bases, with 10 bases between. Germline assignment: CDR1 MNHNS and CDR2 SASEGT. CDR3 length: 10 residues. As DNA, the CDR3 is TGTGCCAGCATGGCCGGGGGGCAGTACTTC. Residues: CASMAGGQYF.

This clone appeared a single time. The chain employs TRBV2 and TRBJ2-1; 7 nucleotides line up with TRBD1. J lost 9 bases, V lost 7 bases, and 12 bases had no gene match. Germline CDR1 is SNHLY and CDR2 is FYNNEI. This CDR3 spans 14 amino acids. The CDR3 nucleotides are TGTGCCAGCACCCTGACAGGGAGTTGGGTTGAGCAGTTCTTC. It encodes CASTLTGSWVEQFF.

The rearrangement uses TRBV6-1 and TRBJ2-1, with 10 bases lining up with TRBD1. The CDR3 runs 14 residues. Germline V gives CDR1 MNHNS, CDR2 SASEGT. J gave up 7 bases and V 6 bases, and 6 bases lay outside the gene matches. CDR3 amino acids: CASSAGQGWNEQFF. CDR3 in DNA: TGTGCCAGCAGCGCGGGACAGGGGTGGAATGAGCAGTTCTTC.

This chain joins TRBV23-1 and TRBJ2-2; D is unresolved. Being an ORF, TRBV23-1 has a function that is uncertain. CDR3 length: 9 amino acids. The CDR3 bases are TGCCCGGTTCCTGCGGAGCTGTTTTTT. Protein sequence: CPVPAELFF.

The chain links TRBV7-6 to TRBJ2-7; 9 nucleotides line up with TRBD2. This CDR3 is built from 16 residues. The germline V gene has CDR1 SGHVS and CDR2 FNYEAQ. The trim removed 1 base at V and 1 base at J, leaving 5 bases unmatched. As DNA, the CDR3 is TGTGCCAGCAGCTTAGGTGGCGGGGGGGAATCCTACGAGCAGTACTTC. It is translated as CASSLGGGGESYEQYF. The whole variable domain, filled in from reference TRBV7-6 and TRBJ2-7, reads GAGVSQSPRYKVTKRGQDVALRCDPISGHVSLYWYRQALGQGPEFLTYFNYEAQQDKSGLPNDRFSAERPEGSISTLTIQRTEQRDSAMYRCASSLGGGGESYEQYFGPGTRLTVT.

This rearrangement joins TRBV11-3 to TRBJ2-4; tentative D call: TRBD2 (6 bases). The V end lost 5 bases, the J end lost 4 bases, and 12 bases lay between the germline ends. The CDR3 has 14 residues. CDR1 is SGHNT and CDR2 is YENEEA in the germline V gene. The CDR3 sequence is CASSPRGGKNIQYF. DNA of the CDR3: TGTGCCAGCAGCCCCCGTGGGGGGAAAAACATTCAGTACTTC.

This sequence joins TRBV27 and TRBJ2-7; D remains unclear. V lost 0 bases, J lost 0 bases, and 9 bases lay in between. Germline V gene data show CDR1 as MNHEY and CDR2 as SMNVEV (reference sequence). This CDR3 is 15 amino acids long. CDR3 loop: CASSLSSLGSYEQYF. CDR3 DNA: TGTGCCAGCAGTTTATCGTCCCTCGGCTCCTACGAGCAGTACTTC.

This chain joins TRBV7-9 and TRBJ2-1; 8 positions match TRBD2. Germline CDR1 SEHNR, CDR2 FQNEAQ (reference sequence). Germline trimming cut 4 bases from V and 16 bases from J; bases unmatched to any gene: 9. This CDR3 has 12 amino acids. CDR3 protein: CASSYTGTRQFF. The CDR3 coding sequence is TGTGCCAGCAGCTACACCGGGACTAGGCAATTCTTC.

This rearrangement joins TRBV30 to TRBJ2-6; D is unclear. This CDR3 is 15 amino acids long. V lost 1 base to trimming and J lost 1 base, with 8 bases between them. Germline V gene lookup returns CDR1 GTSNPN and CDR2 SVGIG (reference sequence). The CDR3 region has the DNA TGTGCCTGGAGTGCGTACGGTTCTGGGGCCAACGTCCTGACTTTC. Protein: CAWSAYGSGANVLTF.

The V gene is TRBV28, the J gene TRBJ2-7; a possible D gene is TRBD1 (6 bases). The CDR3 contains 15 residues. The germline V gene encodes CDR1 MDHEN and CDR2 SYDVKM. Trimming took 6 bases from V and 2 from J, leaving 17 bases between them. The CDR3 reads CASRPNPTGTYEQYF. The DNA for the CDR3 is TGTGCCAGCAGACCTAATCCGACAGGAACCTACGAGCAGTACTTC.

The chain links TRBV11-3 to TRBJ1-2, with 7 bases lining up with TRBD1. V shed 8 bases, J shed 6 bases, and the junction held 6 bases outside the gene matches. Per germline, CDR1 SGHNT and CDR2 YENEEA. There are 12 residues in the CDR3. The DNA of the CDR3 is TGTGCCAGCGCTGAAGACAGGGATGGCTACACCTTC. Translation gives CASAEDRDGYTF.

The table lists this clone with a count of one. The CDR3 loop reads CASSLQPSGGVNEQFF. CDR3 coding DNA: TGCGCCAGCAGCCTACAACCTAGCGGGGGGGTCAATGAGCAGTTCTTC. V usage is TRBV5-1 and J usage is TRBJ2-1; 12 nucleotides align to TRBD2. CDR3 length equals 16 residues. The V and J ends lost 4 bases and 6 bases, in that order; junction bases with no gene match: 8. Germline values: CDR1 SGHRS, CDR2 YFSETQ.

V usage is TRBV4-1 and J usage is TRBJ2-2; TRBD2 is a possible D gene (6 bases). Trimming took 4 bases from V and 3 from J, leaving 21 bases between them. The CDR3 is 18 residues long. The germline V gene has CDR1 MGHRA and CDR2 YSYEKL. The CDR3 protein is CASSLITRGKSDTGELFF. CDR3 nucleotides: TGCGCCAGCAGCCTGATCACCCGGGGGAAGTCGGACACCGGGGAGCTGTTTTTT.

The CDR3 DNA reads TGTGCCAGCAGCCAAGATCTGTGGCGCGGCAGAGAAGCTTTCTTT. It translates to CASSQDLWRGREAFF. This chain connects TRBV4-2 to TRBJ1-1; D gene unclear. This CDR3 is built from 15 residues. V lost 0 bases and J 8 bases, leaving 16 bases between the germline ends. The germline V gene has CDR1 LGHNA and CDR2 YNFKEQ.

The gene calls are TRBV19 and TRBJ2-1; a possible D gene is TRBD2 (8 bases). V was cut by 11 bases and J by 8 bases, with 22 bases left in between. CDR1 is LNHDA, CDR2 SQIVND, per germline (reference sequence). The CDR3 spans 14 residues. The CDR3 spells CAAKGAGGPYEQFF. For the CDR3, the DNA is TGTGCCGCAAAGGGGGCGGGAGGCCCCTATGAGCAGTTCTTC.

The gene calls are TRBV5-1 and TRBJ2-2, with 8 bases matching TRBD2. The CDR3 totals 15 residues. CDR1 SGHRS and CDR2 YFSETQ come from the germline V gene. V was pared by 6 bases and J by 3 bases, with 7 bases of the junction left unmatched. The CDR3 DNA is TGCGCCAGCACGGACCCCGGGAGGGACACCGGGGAGCTGTTTTTT. The encoded protein is CASTDPGRDTGELFF.

The J gene is TRBJ2-6, the V gene TRBV19; unclear D gene. The CDR3 runs to 17 residues. The V gene's germline CDR1 is LNHDA and CDR2 SQIVND (reference sequence). The V and J ends lost 0 bases and 0 bases respectively, with 9 bases between them. DNA for the CDR3: TGTGCCAGTAGTATAGAGAGATATTACTCTGGGGCCAACGTCCTGACTTTC. Amino acid sequence: CASSIERYYSGANVLTF.

The chain recombines TRBV13 with TRBJ2-7; D may be TRBD2 (6 bases). Trimming took 5 bases from V and 5 from J, leaving 22 bases between them. The germline V gene encodes CDR1 PRHDT and CDR2 FYEKMQ (reference sequence). The CDR3 runs 16 residues. CDR3 sequence reads: CASSATGRTYSDEQYF. DNA for the CDR3: TGTGCCAGCAGCGCGACCGGGAGAACCTATTCGGACGAGCAGTACTTC.